The source of this TCR beta chain is a study of T-cell reconstitution after alpha-beta-depleted transplantation in children. Unique molecular identifiers were built into the TCRbeta library. TCRdb redid the calling of the PCR reads with MiXCR, one entry per CDR3 protein. The repertoire holds about 610,000 distinct CDR3 sequences, with over 9.5% as singletons. Trimming removed 5 bases from V and 3 bases from J, with 2 bases in between. The CDR3 is 12 amino acids. At least ten counts were recorded for this clonotype. J is TRBJ2-6 and V is TRBV12-3 or TRBV12-4, with unresolved D. The receptor's source is a human donor who donated a stem cell graft to a child with acute myeloid leukemia. The sequenced sample was PBMCs from the stem cell graft donor, obtained from the stem cell graft. The DNA of the CDR3 is TGTGCCAGCAGTCTTGGGGCCAACGTCCTGACTTTC. Amino acid sequence: CASSLGANVLTF.